A selection of T cell receptor beta chains follows, all from one sample in a study of T-cell reconstitution after alpha-beta-depleted transplantation in children. TCRdb analysed the PCR reads with MiXCR anew, one entry per CDR3 protein. The sample lists 200,000 to 250,000 distinct CDR3 sequences; around 9.2% were seen once. The specimen comprised PBMCs, mostly from graft donor cells, sampled 360 days after TCRalphabeta/CD19-depleted stem cell transplant. The receptors come from a male patient aged 2-10 years who had a stem cell transplant for acute myeloid leukemia, so the T cells may come from the graft donor. CDR3s include the opening cysteine and the closing phenylalanine or tryptophan. Each record gives: D gene, J gene, clone size, V gene, CDR3 DNA, CDR3 protein. A D gene is named only where the DNA matches it firmly. Not all rows give a size; the values are once, few, many and, for expanded clones, a class.

-	TRBJ2-2	-	TRBV5-6	TGTGCCAGCAGCTTGGGGGGGAGCACCGGGGAGCTGTTTTTT	CASSLGGSTGELFF
-	TRBJ1-2	many	TRBV5-6	TGTGCCAGCAGCATTAACCAGGGTGACGGCTATGGCTACACCTTC	CASSINQGDGYGYTF
TRBD2	TRBJ2-7	many	TRBV29-1	TGCAGCGTTGAGACTAGCGGGAGTCGGTACGAGCAGTACTTC	CSVETSGSRYEQYF
TRBD2	TRBJ2-1	few	TRBV2	TGTGCCAGCAGTCCTAGCGGGAATGAGCAGTTCTTC	CASSPSGNEQFF
-	TRBJ2-7	many	TRBV7-6	TGTGCCAGCAGCTCCCGTACCTCGGAAGGGGACGAGCAGTACTTC	CASSSRTSEGDEQYF
TRBD1	TRBJ1-2	many	TRBV27	TGTGCCAGCCGGGAGGGGCAGGGGGGTGGCTACACCTTC	CASREGQGGGYTF
-	TRBJ2-5	-	TRBV15	TGTGCCACCAGCAGAGCGGACAGACAAGAGACCCAGTACTTC	CATSRADRQETQYF
TRBD2	TRBJ2-3	many	TRBV5-1	TGCGCCAGCAGCTCAATCGGACTAGCTTTGACAGATACGCAGTATTTT	CASSSIGLALTDTQYF
-	TRBJ2-7	many	TRBV11-2	TGTGCCAGCAGCTTCGGAACGGGAGCCGCCTCCTACGAGCAGTACTTC	CASSFGTGAASYEQYF
TRBD2	TRBJ2-5	few	TRBV5-1	TGCGCCAGCAGCTTCACTAGCGGGGGGCAGGAGACCCAGTACTTC	CASSFTSGGQETQYF
-	TRBJ2-2	-	TRBV5-1	TGCGCCAGCAGCCCTCTTGGTACAGAGAACACCGGGGAGCTGTTTTTT	CASSPLGTENTGELFF
-	TRBJ1-1	many	TRBV4-1	TGCGCCAGCAGCCAAGGGGAACCAGGGGACACTGAAGCTTTCTTT	CASSQGEPGDTEAFF
-	TRBJ2-2	-	TRBV5-1	TGCGCCAGCAGCATAGGGAACACCGGGGAGCTGTTTTTT	CASSIGNTGELFF
TRBD1	TRBJ2-2	-	TRBV14	TGTGCCAGCAGCCAAGGGGGGACAGGCTCGGGCACCGGGGAGCTGTTTTTT	CASSQGGTGSGTGELFF
-	TRBJ2-1	few	TRBV20-1	TGCAGTGCCTACCCGAACTTTGACTCCTATTCCGCCGAGCAGTTCTTC	CSAYPNFDSYSAEQFF
TRBD1	TRBJ2-2	-	TRBV4-2	TGTGCCAGCAGCCAAGATAGGGCAGGGGGCGTCACCGGGGAGCTGTTTTTT	CASSQDRAGGVTGELFF
-	TRBJ2-1	many	TRBV19	TGTGCCAGTAGTATCGAGGGGGGGAATGAGCAGTTCTTC	CASSIEGGNEQFF
-	TRBJ2-7	many	TRBV7-8	TGTGCCAGCAGCTTCTCCCGCGACAGCCTAAACTACGAGCAGTACTTC	CASSFSRDSLNYEQYF
TRBD2	TRBJ2-3	few	TRBV12-3/TRBV12-4	TGTGCCGGAAAAGCGGGGGGTACAGATACGCAGTATTTT	CAGKAGGTDTQYF
TRBD2	TRBJ2-5	few	TRBV12-3/TRBV12-4	TGTGCCAGCAGTTTCGGGGGGATACGACAAGAGACCCAGTACTTC	CASSFGGIRQETQYF
TRBD1	TRBJ1-1	many	TRBV5-1	TGTGCCAGCAGCTTGACAGGGTTGAACACTGAAGCTTTCTTT	CASSLTGLNTEAFF
TRBD2	TRBJ2-7	-	TRBV18	TGTGCCAGCTCACCAGGGGGGGATACCTACGAGCAGTACTTC	CASSPGGDTYEQYF
TRBD1	TRBJ1-2	many	TRBV6-5	TGTGCCAGCAGTTACTCGACGACAGGGGGCGCCCACTATGGCTACACCTTC	CASSYSTTGGAHYGYTF
-	TRBJ2-2	-	TRBV12-3/TRBV12-4	TGTGCCAGCAGTTTCGGCACCAGGAACACCGGGGAGCTGTTTTTT	CASSFGTRNTGELFF
TRBD1	TRBJ2-5	-	TRBV20-1	TGCAGTGCTAGAGATTGGGACAGGATCCAAGAGACCCAGTACTTC	CSARDWDRIQETQYF
-	TRBJ2-1	many	TRBV5-5	TGTGCCAGCAGCATCCCTCTGAGCGTCTACAGCTCCTACAATGAGCAGTTCTTC	CASSIPLSVYSSYNEQFF
TRBD2	TRBJ2-1	-	TRBV5-1	TGCGCCAGCGGTCTCGGGACTAGCCAATACAATGAGCAGTTCTTC	CASGLGTSQYNEQFF
TRBD1	TRBJ2-3	-	TRBV9	TGTGCCAGCAGCGTAGGATCCAGGGGGCTGTATACAGATACGCAGTATTTT	CASSVGSRGLYTDTQYF
-	TRBJ1-1	many	TRBV20-1	TGCAGTGCTAGAGATCTGGGGAGACTCACTGAAGCTTTCTTT	CSARDLGRLTEAFF
TRBD2	TRBJ2-3	-	TRBV11-3	TGTGCCAGCAGCTTAGAGGTAGCGGGAGATGTCACAGATACGCAGTATTTT	CASSLEVAGDVTDTQYF